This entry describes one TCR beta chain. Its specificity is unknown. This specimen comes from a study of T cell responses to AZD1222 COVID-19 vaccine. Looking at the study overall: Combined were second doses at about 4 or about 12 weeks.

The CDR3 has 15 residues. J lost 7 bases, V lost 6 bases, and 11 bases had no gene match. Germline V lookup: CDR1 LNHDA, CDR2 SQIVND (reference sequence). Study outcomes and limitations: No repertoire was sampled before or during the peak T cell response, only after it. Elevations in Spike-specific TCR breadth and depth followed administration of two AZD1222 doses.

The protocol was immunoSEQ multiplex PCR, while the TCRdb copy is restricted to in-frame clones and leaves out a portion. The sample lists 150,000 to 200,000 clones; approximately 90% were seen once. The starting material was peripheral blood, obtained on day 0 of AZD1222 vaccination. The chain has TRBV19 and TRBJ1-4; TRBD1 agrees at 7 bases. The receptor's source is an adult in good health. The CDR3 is CASRGSGQSAEKLFF. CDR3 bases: TGTGCCAGTAGAGGATCGGGACAGTCGGCTGAAAAACTGTTTTTT. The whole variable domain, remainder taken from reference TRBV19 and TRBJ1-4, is DGGITQSPKYLFRKEGQNVTLSCEQNLNHDAMYWYRQDPGQGLRLIYYSQIVNDFQKGDIAEGYSVSREKKESFPLTVTSAQKNPTAFYLCASRGSGQSAEKLFFGSGTQLSVL.